The 30 T cell receptor beta chains given below trace back to one sample, sequenced in a study of T cell responses to AZD1222 COVID-19 vaccine. The protocol was immunoSEQ multiplex PCR, while the TCRdb copy is restricted to in-frame clones and leaves out a portion. The table shows roughly 140,000 clones, with around 90% occurring only once. Sequencing used peripheral blood, obtained on day 0 of AZD1222 vaccination. The receptors shown here come from an adult in good health.

The rearrangement links TRBV5-5 to TRBJ2-3; TRBD2 aligns across 9 bases. Per germline, CDR1 SGHKS and CDR2 YYEKEE (reference sequence). This CDR3 spans 16 amino acids. V gave up 3 bases and J gave up 2 bases; unmatched junction bases: 7. The CDR3 DNA reads TGTGCCAGCAGCTCTTGGCTAGCGGGAACCACAGATACGCAGTATTTT. This codes for CASSSWLAGTTDTQYF.

The rearrangement joins TRBV7-2 to TRBJ1-2; 8 nucleotides align to TRBD1. Looked up from germline, CDR1 is SGHTA and CDR2 is FQGNSA. Trimming took 5 bases from V and 0 from J; bases not matched to a gene: 17. The CDR3 runs to 19 residues. CDR3 in DNA: TGTGCCAGCAGCGCCAATGACCGGACAGGGAGCCTTGCTAACTATGGCTACACCTTC. It encodes CASSANDRTGSLANYGYTF.

The chain carries TRBV2 and TRBJ1-2, with 10 bases lining up with TRBD1. Unmatched junction bases numbered 9, after V lost 6 bases and J lost 5 bases. From germline, CDR1 is SNHLY and CDR2 FYNNEI. The CDR3 consists of 15 residues. The CDR3 nucleotides are TGTGCCAGCAGGATCGGGACAGGGGTTTGGTATGGCTACACCTTC. Translating it yields CASRIGTGVWYGYTF.

This chain connects TRBV5-1 to TRBJ2-1, with TRBD2 matching 10 bases. This CDR3 comprises 14 residues. V dropped 7 bases and J dropped 9; count of bases not matched to a gene: 10. Germline V lookup: CDR1 SGHRS, CDR2 YFSETQ. The CDR3: CASQPPGTSVEQFF. Here the CDR3 DNA reads TGCGCCAGCCAACCTCCCGGGACTAGCGTTGAGCAGTTCTTC.

The V gene is TRBV18, the J gene TRBJ1-5; D not resolved. Germline V gene sequence: CDR1 KGHSH, CDR2 LQKENI. This CDR3 comprises 14 residues. Trimming removed 2 bases from V and 5 bases from J, with 10 bases in between. CDR3: CASSPYAADQPQHF. The DNA for the CDR3 is TGTGCCAGCTCACCATACGCCGCGGATCAGCCCCAGCATTTT.

The rearrangement uses TRBV6-5 and TRBJ1-5; 11 nucleotides agree with TRBD1. The CDR3 extends over 14 amino acids. Trimming removed 7 bases from V and 5 bases from J; junction bases left unmatched: 4. Per the germline V gene, CDR1 is MNHEY and CDR2 is SVGAGI. The CDR3 spells CASKDRGLYQPQHF. CDR3 nucleotides: TGTGCCAGCAAGGACAGGGGGCTTTATCAGCCCCAGCATTTT.

V gene TRBV28 combines with J gene TRBJ1-5; D ambiguous. This CDR3 spans 18 amino acids. V shed 8 bases and J shed 0 bases, with 23 bases lying between them. Looked up from germline, CDR1 is MDHEN and CDR2 is SYDVKM. This CDR3 is CASLPTLTYAYSNQPQHF. In DNA, the CDR3 is TGTGCCAGCCTTCCCACCCTGACGTACGCTTATAGCAATCAGCCCCAGCATTTT.

The rearrangement joins TRBV4-1 to TRBJ1-2, with D tentatively TRBD1 (5 bases). V lost 3 bases, J lost 2 bases, and 10 bases lay in between. Germline V lookup: CDR1 MGHRA, CDR2 YSYEKL. The CDR3 contains 14 residues. This chain's CDR3 is CASSQGPANYGYTF. The CDR3 DNA follows: TGCGCCAGCAGCCAGGGACCGGCGAACTATGGCTACACCTTC.

The rearrangement links TRBV3-1 (or the pseudogene TRBV3-2) to TRBJ2-3; D is uncertain. This CDR3 comprises 17 residues. The V end lost 4 bases, the J end lost 4 bases, and 21 bases lay between the germline ends. CDR1 and CDR2 from the germline V gene are LGHDT and YNNKEL (reference sequence). Here the CDR3 DNA reads TGTGCCAGCAGCCCAGCAGGAGTGAGCGATCTACCAGATACGCAGTATTTT. Translation: CASSPAGVSDLPDTQYF.

CDR3 DNA sequence: TGTGCCAGCAGTTTTAGTCCGCCGTGGGCCTATGGCTACACCTTC. Encoded protein: CASSFSPPWAYGYTF. The genes are TRBV27 and TRBJ1-2; D gene uncertain. Germline CDR1 MNHEY, CDR2 SMNVEV (reference sequence). The germline V and J ends were trimmed by 3 bases and 4 bases, with 15 bases remaining between them. This CDR3 contains 15 residues.

The V gene is TRBV7-2, the J gene TRBJ1-1; no firm D call. Germline-derived CDR1 and CDR2 are SGHTA and FQGNSA. Trimming took 4 bases from V and 4 from J, leaving 7 bases between them. The CDR3 runs to 12 residues. The CDR3 is CASSWGITEAFF. In nucleotides, the CDR3 is TGTGCCAGCAGCTGGGGTATCACTGAAGCTTTCTTT.

The CDR3 sequence is CASLRYTGEKASEQYF. CDR3 nucleotide sequence: TGTGCCAGCCTTCGATACACAGGGGAAAAAGCATCCGAGCAGTACTTC. The chain employs TRBV27 and TRBJ2-7, with 7 bases matching TRBD1. The CDR3 consists of 16 residues. J was trimmed by 6 bases and V by 8 bases; bases with no gene match: 19. CDR1 is MNHEY and CDR2 is SMNVEV in the germline V gene (reference sequence).

This chain uses TRBV4-1 with TRBJ2-3; no firm D call. Germline CDR1 MGHRA, CDR2 YSYEKL. The germline V and J ends were trimmed by 1 base and 3 bases, with 17 bases remaining between them. CDR3 length: 17 residues. The CDR3 here is CASSQGLQASPTDTQYF. CDR3 DNA sequence: TGCGCCAGCAGCCAAGGGCTCCAGGCCTCACCTACAGATACGCAGTATTTT.

The chain recombines TRBV3-1 (or the pseudogene TRBV3-2) with TRBJ2-2; the D gene is possibly TRBD1 (6 bases). There are 16 residues in the CDR3. Between the trimmed V and J ends, which lost 2 bases and 6 bases, there was a span of 16 bases. Germline values: CDR1 LGHDT, CDR2 YNNKEL (reference sequence). CDR3 protein: CASSQNGPGVAGELFF. DNA for the CDR3: TGTGCCAGCAGCCAAAATGGGCCAGGGGTAGCCGGGGAGCTGTTTTTT.

The V and J genes are TRBV5-1 and TRBJ2-7; 8 bases match TRBD1. This CDR3 spans 14 amino acids. CDR1 is SGHRS, CDR2 YFSETQ, per germline. With 4 bases clipped from V and 4 bases from J, the junction kept 7 bases outside the gene matches. The CDR3 region is CASSAGTGEYEQYF. The CDR3 DNA follows: TGCGCCAGCAGCGCTGGGACAGGCGAATACGAGCAGTACTTC.

This clone was detected only once. The gene calls are TRBV3-1 (or the pseudogene TRBV3-2) and TRBJ1-2; no clear D. The CDR3 is made up of 15 amino acids. CDR1 and CDR2 (germline): LGHDT, YNNKEL (reference sequence). Deletions cut 0 bases from V and 4 bases from J, with 12 bases between. The CDR3 reads CASSQDRRQIYGYTF. DNA of the CDR3: TGTGCCAGCAGCCAAGATCGTCGGCAGATCTATGGCTACACCTTC.

This clone was counted once. The rearrangement uses TRBV3-1 (or the pseudogene TRBV3-2) and TRBJ1-6; possible D gene TRBD1, 5 bases. Deletions cut 8 bases from V and 7 bases from J, with 15 bases between. The CDR3 contains 14 residues. CDR1 LGHDT and CDR2 YNNKEL come from the germline V gene (reference sequence). In DNA form, the CDR3 reads TGTGCCAGCGTGTCCAGGGTAGGCAATTCACCCCTCCACTTT. Translating gives CASVSRVGNSPLHF.

In nucleotides, the CDR3 is TGTGCCAGCAGCCCCTCACAGGGGACCCAGTACTTC. It is translated as CASSPSQGTQYF. This rearrangement joins TRBV7-3 to TRBJ2-5, with D tentatively TRBD1 (6 bases). V lost 5 bases and J 7 bases, leaving 11 bases between the germline ends. This CDR3 has 12 amino acids. Germline loops: CDR1 SGHTA, CDR2 FQGTGA. Supplemented by reference TRBV7-3 and TRBJ2-5, the full variable domain reads GAGVSQTPSNKVTEKGKYVELRCDPISGHTALYWYRQSLGQGPEFLIYFQGTGAADDSGLPNDRFFAVRPEGSVSTLKIQRTERGDSAVYLCASSPSQGTQYFGPGTRLLVL.

The chain joins TRBV19 to TRBJ1-1; 7 nucleotides agree with TRBD1. The V gene's germline CDR1 is LNHDA and CDR2 SQIVND (reference sequence). The ends lost 5 bases at V and 2 bases at J; junction bases unmatched: 2. This CDR3 region has 13 residues. CDR3 in DNA: TGTGCCAGTAGTCACAGGGGAAACACTGAAGCTTTCTTT. It codes for CASSHRGNTEAFF.

V gene TRBV5-1 combines with J gene TRBJ1-1; unclear D gene. V dropped 3 bases and J dropped 2 bases, with 11 bases sitting between them. The CDR3 is 14 residues long. CDR1 is SGHRS, CDR2 YFSETQ, per germline. The CDR3 sequence is CASSSRTVNTEAFF. CDR3 sequence (DNA): TGCGCCAGCAGCTCCCGGACGGTTAACACTGAAGCTTTCTTT.

The rearrangement links TRBV5-1 to TRBJ2-5, with D possibly matching TRBD1 (6 bases). With 4 bases removed from V and 1 base from J, the gap between germline ends came to 11 bases. This CDR3 comprises 14 residues. Germline V gene lookup returns CDR1 SGHRS and CDR2 YFSETQ. The CDR3 DNA reads TGCGCCAGCAGCGCGGACAGTATCCAAGAGACCCAGTACTTC. This gives the protein CASSADSIQETQYF.

The genes are TRBV9 and TRBJ2-2; D is possibly TRBD1 (6 bases). Germline assignment: CDR1 SGDLS and CDR2 YYNGEE. V dropped 0 bases and J dropped 6 bases, with 12 bases sitting between them. The CDR3 is 15 amino acids. The CDR3 sequence is CASSVEDRTSGELFF. CDR3 bases: TGTGCCAGCAGCGTAGAGGACAGAACCTCCGGGGAGCTGTTTTTT.

CDR3 in DNA: TGCGCCAGCTCCCGGGACGGGAAATACGAGCAGTACTTC. Encoded protein: CASSRDGKYEQYF. The rearrangement links TRBV5-1 to TRBJ2-7; D could derive from TRBD1 or TRBD2 (5 bases each). The V gene's germline CDR1 is SGHRS and CDR2 YFSETQ. CDR3 length: 13 residues. V was clipped by 7 bases and J by 4 bases, with 15 bases between them. The complete variable domain, with remaining parts taken from reference TRBV5-1 and TRBJ2-7, reads KAGVTQTPRYLIKTRGQQVTLSCSPISGHRSVSWYQQTPGQGLQFLFEYFSETQRNKGNFPGRFSGRQFSNSRSEMNVSTLELGDSALYLCASSRDGKYEQYFGPGTRLTVT.

This chain joins TRBV19 and TRBJ1-3; TRBD1 aligns across 11 bases. V shed 5 bases and J 1 base; nucleotides not matched to a gene: 4. CDR3 length: 16 residues. Looked up from germline, CDR1 is LNHDA and CDR2 is SQIVND (reference sequence). The CDR3 is CASSSGQGGSGNTIYF. Here the CDR3 DNA reads TGTGCCAGTAGTTCGGGACAGGGGGGATCTGGAAACACCATATATTTT.

J is TRBJ1-2 and V is TRBV30; D not certain. The CDR3 consists of 13 residues. Germline V gene sequence: CDR1 GTSNPN, CDR2 SVGIG (reference sequence). V lost 3 bases and J 4 bases, leaving 12 bases between the germline ends. This CDR3 is CAWSLRAVYGYTF. The CDR3 nucleotides are TGTGCCTGGAGCCTACGGGCGGTCTATGGCTACACCTTC.

The gene calls are TRBV11-1 and TRBJ2-7, with TRBD1 matching 7 bases. This CDR3 is built from 15 residues. V lost 5 bases and J lost 3; bases outside the gene matches: 10. From germline, CDR1 is SGHAT and CDR2 FQDESV (reference sequence). This CDR3 reads CASSPDRRPFYEQYF. In DNA form, the CDR3 reads TGTGCCAGCAGCCCGGACAGGCGGCCCTTCTACGAGCAGTACTTC.

CDR3 sequence (DNA): TGTGCCTGGATTCCCGGGGCAGATACGCAGTATTTT. Amino acid sequence: CAWIPGADTQYF. This sequence joins TRBV30 and TRBJ2-3; weak D call: TRBD2 (5 bases). Trimming cost V 4 bases and J 4 bases, with 9 bases left between them. There are 12 residues in the CDR3. From germline, CDR1 is GTSNPN and CDR2 SVGIG (reference sequence).

This clone has only one observation. The chain uses TRBV5-4 and TRBJ2-7, with 7 bases fitting TRBD1. In germline, CDR1 is SGHNT, CDR2 YYREEE (reference sequence). The CDR3 loop spans 14 amino acids. The V and J ends lost 2 bases and 1 base, in that order; junction bases with no gene match: 3. CDR3 loop: CASSLQGPSYEQYF. The DNA for the CDR3 is TGTGCCAGCAGCTTACAGGGGCCGTCCTACGAGCAGTACTTC.

This chain links TRBV28 with TRBJ2-4, with D perhaps matching TRBD1 (6 bases). The germline gives CDR1 MDHEN, CDR2 SYDVKM. With 5 bases removed from V and 6 bases from J, the gap between germline ends came to 8 bases. This CDR3 is built from 12 residues. DNA of the CDR3: TGTGCCAGCAGTGGGACAATAAACATTCAGTACTTC. This encodes CASSGTINIQYF.

The chain uses TRBV12-5 and TRBJ2-1; 7 bases match TRBD2. Trimming at V came to 0 bases and at J to 6 bases, leaving 8 bases not matched to a gene. This CDR3 spans 16 amino acids. Germline V gene lookup returns CDR1 LGHNT and CDR2 FRNRAP. This chain's CDR3 is CASGLVLGTTLNEQFF. The CDR3 nucleotides are TGTGCTAGTGGTTTGGTATTGGGGACTACTCTCAATGAGCAGTTCTTC.